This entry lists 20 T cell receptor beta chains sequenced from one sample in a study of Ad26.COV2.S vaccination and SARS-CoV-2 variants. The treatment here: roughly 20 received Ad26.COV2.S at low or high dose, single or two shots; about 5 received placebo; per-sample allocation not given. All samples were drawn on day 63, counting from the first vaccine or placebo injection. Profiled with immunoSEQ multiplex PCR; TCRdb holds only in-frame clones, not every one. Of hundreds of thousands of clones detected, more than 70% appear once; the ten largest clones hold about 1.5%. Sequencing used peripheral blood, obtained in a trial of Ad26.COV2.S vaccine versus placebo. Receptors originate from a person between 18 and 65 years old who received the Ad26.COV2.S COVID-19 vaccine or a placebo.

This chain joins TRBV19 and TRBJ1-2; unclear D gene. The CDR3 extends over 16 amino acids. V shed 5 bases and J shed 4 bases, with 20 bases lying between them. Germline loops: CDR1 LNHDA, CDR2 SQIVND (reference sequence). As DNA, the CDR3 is TGTGCCAGTAGTGCCGCAAGTCGGCCAACGGGCTATGGCTACACCTTC. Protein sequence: CASSAASRPTGYGYTF.

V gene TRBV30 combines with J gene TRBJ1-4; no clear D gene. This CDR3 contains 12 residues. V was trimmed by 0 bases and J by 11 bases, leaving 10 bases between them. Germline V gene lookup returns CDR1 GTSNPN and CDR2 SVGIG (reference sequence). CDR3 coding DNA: TGTGCCTGGAGTGTCCCTGGGGAGAAACTGTTTTTT. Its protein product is CAWSVPGEKLFF.

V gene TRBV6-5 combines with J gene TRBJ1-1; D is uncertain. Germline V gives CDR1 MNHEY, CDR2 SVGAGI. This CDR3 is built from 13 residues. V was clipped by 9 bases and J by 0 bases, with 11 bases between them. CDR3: CARSGSLNTEAFF. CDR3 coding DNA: TGTGCCAGATCAGGTTCCTTGAACACTGAAGCTTTCTTT.

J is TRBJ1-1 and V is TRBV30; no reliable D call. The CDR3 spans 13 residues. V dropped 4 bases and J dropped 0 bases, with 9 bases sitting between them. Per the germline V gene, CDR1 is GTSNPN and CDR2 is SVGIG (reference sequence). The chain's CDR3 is CAWNTRMNTEAFF. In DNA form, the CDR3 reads TGTGCCTGGAATACCAGGATGAACACTGAAGCTTTCTTT.

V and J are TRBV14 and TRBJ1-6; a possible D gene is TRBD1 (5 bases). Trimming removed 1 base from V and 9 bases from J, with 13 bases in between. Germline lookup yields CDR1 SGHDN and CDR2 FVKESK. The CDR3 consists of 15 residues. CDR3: CASSQALGTTSPLHF. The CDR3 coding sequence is TGTGCCAGCAGCCAAGCTCTAGGGACCACTTCACCCCTCCACTTT.

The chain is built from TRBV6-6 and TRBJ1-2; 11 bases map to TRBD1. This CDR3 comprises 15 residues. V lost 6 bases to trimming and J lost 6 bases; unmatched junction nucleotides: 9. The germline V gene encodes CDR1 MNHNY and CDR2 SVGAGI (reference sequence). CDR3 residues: CASSRRDRGSDGYTF. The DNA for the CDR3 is TGTGCCAGCAGCCGCCGGGACAGGGGGTCAGATGGCTACACCTTC.

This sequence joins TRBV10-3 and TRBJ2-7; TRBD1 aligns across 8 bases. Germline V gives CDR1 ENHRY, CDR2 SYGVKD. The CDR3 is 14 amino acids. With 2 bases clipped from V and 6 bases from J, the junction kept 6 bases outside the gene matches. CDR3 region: CAISEVQGAGEQYF. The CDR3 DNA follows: TGTGCCATCAGTGAGGTCCAGGGGGCGGGCGAGCAGTACTTC.

CDR3 in amino acids: CASQPAPGGGRAFF. CDR3 bases: TGTGCCAGCCAACCCGCACCTGGGGGGGGGCGGGCTTTCTTT. This rearrangement joins TRBV6-5 to TRBJ1-1, with D tentatively TRBD1 (6 bases). Germline V gene lookup returns CDR1 MNHEY and CDR2 SVGAGI. This CDR3 contains 14 residues. The V end lost 8 bases, the J end lost 11 bases, and 24 bases lay between the germline ends.

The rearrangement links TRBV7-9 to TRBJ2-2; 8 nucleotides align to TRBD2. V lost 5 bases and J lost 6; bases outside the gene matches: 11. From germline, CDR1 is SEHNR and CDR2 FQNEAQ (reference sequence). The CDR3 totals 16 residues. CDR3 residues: CASSPDSGIRAGELFF. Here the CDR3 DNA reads TGTGCCAGCAGCCCCGATAGCGGGATTCGGGCCGGGGAGCTGTTTTTT.

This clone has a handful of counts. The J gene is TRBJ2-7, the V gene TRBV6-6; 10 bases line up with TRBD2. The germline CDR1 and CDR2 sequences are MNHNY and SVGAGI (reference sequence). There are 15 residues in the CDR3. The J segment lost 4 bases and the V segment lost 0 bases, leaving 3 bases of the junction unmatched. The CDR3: CASSYSGSGRYEQYF. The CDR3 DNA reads TGTGCCAGCAGTTACTCCGGTAGCGGGAGGTACGAGCAGTACTTC.

In nucleotides, the CDR3 is TGTGCCAGCAGTTTGTTTAGCGGGAGTGGTGAGCAGTTCTTC. Its translation: CASSLFSGSGEQFF. This chain connects TRBV6-5 to TRBJ2-1, with 9 bases that match TRBD2. CDR1 and CDR2 (germline): MNHEY, SVGAGI. This CDR3 contains 14 residues. After removal of 4 bases from V and 9 bases from J, the junction contained 7 bases not matched to a gene.

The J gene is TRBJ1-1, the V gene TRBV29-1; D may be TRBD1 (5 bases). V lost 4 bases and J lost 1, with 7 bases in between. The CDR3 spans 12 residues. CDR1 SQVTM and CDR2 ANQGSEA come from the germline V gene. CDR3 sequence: CSVVRANTEAFF. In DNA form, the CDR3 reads TGCAGCGTTGTCAGGGCGAACACTGAAGCTTTCTTT.

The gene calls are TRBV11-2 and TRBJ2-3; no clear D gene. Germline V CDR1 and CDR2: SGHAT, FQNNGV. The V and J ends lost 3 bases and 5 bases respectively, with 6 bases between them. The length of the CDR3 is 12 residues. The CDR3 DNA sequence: TGTGCCAGCAGCTTCTGGCGAGATACGCAGTATTTT. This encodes CASSFWRDTQYF.

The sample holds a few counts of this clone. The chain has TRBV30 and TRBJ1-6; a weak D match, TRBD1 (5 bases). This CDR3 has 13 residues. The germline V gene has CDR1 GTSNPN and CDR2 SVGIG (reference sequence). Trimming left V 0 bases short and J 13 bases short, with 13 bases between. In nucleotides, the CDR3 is TGTGCCTGGAGTGTACAGGTCGGCGGGCCCCTCCACTTT. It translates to CAWSVQVGGPLHF.

The CDR3 loop is CASSEVEAQYF. CDR3 DNA: TGTGCCAGCAGTGAGGTGGAGGCCCAGTACTTC. The chain recombines TRBV6-1 with TRBJ2-5; possibly TRBD2 for D (5 bases). Germline loops: CDR1 MNHNS, CDR2 SASEGT. The CDR3 spans 11 residues. V lost 3 bases and J 9 bases, leaving 8 bases between the germline ends.

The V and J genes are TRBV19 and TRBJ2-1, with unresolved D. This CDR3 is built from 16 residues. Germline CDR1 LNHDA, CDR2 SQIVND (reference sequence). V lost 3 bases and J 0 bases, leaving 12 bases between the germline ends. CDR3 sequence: CASSITAESSYNEQFF. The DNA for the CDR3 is TGTGCCAGTAGTATCACGGCGGAAAGCTCCTACAATGAGCAGTTCTTC.

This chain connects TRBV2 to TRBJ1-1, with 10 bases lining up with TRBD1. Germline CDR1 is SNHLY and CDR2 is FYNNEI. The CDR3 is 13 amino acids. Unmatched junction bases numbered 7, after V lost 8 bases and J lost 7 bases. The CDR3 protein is CASATGGLFEAFF. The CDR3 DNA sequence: TGTGCCAGCGCGACAGGGGGCCTTTTTGAAGCTTTCTTT.

DNA of the CDR3: TGTGCCAGCAGCGCAGAGGGACAGTTCAATCAGCCCCAGCATTTT. Protein product: CASSAEGQFNQPQHF. The chain combines TRBV6-2 or TRBV6-3 with TRBJ1-5, with 7 nucleotides matching TRBD1. The CDR3 runs 15 residues. The V gene end was trimmed by 6 bases and the J gene end by 3 bases; junction bases not matched to a gene: 8. Germline V lookup: CDR1 MNHEY, CDR2 SVGEGT.

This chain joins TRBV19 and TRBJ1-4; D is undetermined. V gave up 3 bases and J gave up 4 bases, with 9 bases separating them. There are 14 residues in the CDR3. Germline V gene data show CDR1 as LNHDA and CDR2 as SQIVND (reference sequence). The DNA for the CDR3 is TGTGCCAGTAGTATTCGGGCCGATAATGAAAAACTGTTTTTT. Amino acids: CASSIRADNEKLFF.

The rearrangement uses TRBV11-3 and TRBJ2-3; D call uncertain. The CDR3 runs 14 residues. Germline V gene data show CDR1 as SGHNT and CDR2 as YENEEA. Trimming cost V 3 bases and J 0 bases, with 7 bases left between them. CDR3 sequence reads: CASSLSDSTDTQYF. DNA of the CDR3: TGTGCCAGCAGCTTGTCGGACAGCACAGATACGCAGTATTTT.